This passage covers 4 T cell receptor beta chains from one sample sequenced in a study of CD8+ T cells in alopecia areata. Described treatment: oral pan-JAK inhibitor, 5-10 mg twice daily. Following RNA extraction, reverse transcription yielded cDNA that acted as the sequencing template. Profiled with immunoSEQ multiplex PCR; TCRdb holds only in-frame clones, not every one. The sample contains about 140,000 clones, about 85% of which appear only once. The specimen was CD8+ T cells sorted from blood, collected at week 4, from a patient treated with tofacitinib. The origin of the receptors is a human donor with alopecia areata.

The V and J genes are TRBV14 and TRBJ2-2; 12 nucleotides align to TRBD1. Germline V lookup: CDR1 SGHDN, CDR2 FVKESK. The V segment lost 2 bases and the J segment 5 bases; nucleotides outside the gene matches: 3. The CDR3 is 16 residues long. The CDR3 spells CASSQLGQGATGELFF. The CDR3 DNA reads TGTGCCAGCAGCCAACTGGGACAGGGGGCGACCGGGGAGCTGTTTTTT.

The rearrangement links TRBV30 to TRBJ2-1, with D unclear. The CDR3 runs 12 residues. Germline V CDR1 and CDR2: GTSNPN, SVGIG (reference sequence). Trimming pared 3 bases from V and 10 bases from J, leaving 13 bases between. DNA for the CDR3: TGTGCCTGGAGGGTACCTCTAGAGGAGCAGTTCTTC. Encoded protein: CAWRVPLEEQFF. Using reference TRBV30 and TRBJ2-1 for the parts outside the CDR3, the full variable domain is SQTIHQWPATLVQPVGSPLSLECTVEGTSNPNLYWYRQAAGRGLQLLFYSVGIGQISSEVPQNLSASRPQDRQFILSSKKLLLSDSGFYLCAWRVPLEEQFFGPGTRLTVL.

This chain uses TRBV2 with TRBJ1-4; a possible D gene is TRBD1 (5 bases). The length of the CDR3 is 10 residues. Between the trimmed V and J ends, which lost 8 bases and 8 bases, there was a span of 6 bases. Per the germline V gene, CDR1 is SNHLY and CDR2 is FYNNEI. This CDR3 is CASRGEKLFF. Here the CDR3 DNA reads TGTGCCAGCCGGGGGGAAAAACTGTTTTTT.

The CDR3 loop reads CASSLEPGTGNSSGNTIYF. CDR3 nucleotide sequence: TGTGCCAGCAGCTTAGAGCCCGGGACAGGCAACTCCTCTGGAAACACCATATATTTT. The V gene is TRBV7-9, the J gene TRBJ1-3; 8 nucleotides match TRBD1. Germline CDR1 and CDR2: SEHNR and FQNEAQ (reference sequence). Trimming removed 1 base from V and 0 bases from J; junction bases left unmatched: 11. This CDR3 comprises 19 residues.